Below, 21 T cell receptor beta chains from the same sample are listed, as sequenced in a study of blood T cell repertoires in COVID-19. Here immunoSEQ multiplex PCR was the method, and the copy in TCRdb shows in-frame clones only, minus some. This sample carries under 350,000 clones, over 75% of them seen once, and the ten largest clones take roughly 11%. The sequenced material came from peripheral blood. The origin of the receptors is a woman aged 70 to 79 with acute or convalescent COVID-19.

The chain is built from TRBV7-9 and TRBJ2-2; D unclear. Germline CDR1 reads SEHNR; CDR2 reads FQNEAQ (reference sequence). V was cut by 0 bases and J by 5 bases, with 7 bases left in between. The CDR3 is made up of 14 amino acids. Here the CDR3 reads CASSLALVTGELFF. The CDR3 nucleotides read TGTGCCAGCAGCTTAGCGCTAGTAACCGGGGAGCTGTTTTTT.

This sequence joins TRBV15 and TRBJ2-7; D not certain. Germline V gives CDR1 LNHNV, CDR2 YYDKDF (reference sequence). V was cut by 3 bases and J by 2 bases, with 17 bases left in between. The length of the CDR3 is 16 residues. CDR3 in DNA: TGTGCCACCAGCAGTAGCCGGGTCTTCCCAACCTACGAGCAGTACTTC. This gives the protein CATSSSRVFPTYEQYF. Variable domain in full (rest from reference TRBV15 and TRBJ2-7): DAMVIQNPRYQVTQFGKPVTLSCSQTLNHNVMYWYQQKSSQAPKLLFHYYDKDFNNEADTPDNFQSRRPNTSFCFLDIRSPGLGDTAMYLCATSSSRVFPTYEQYFGPGTRLTVT.

This sequence joins TRBV7-9 and TRBJ2-5; TRBD2 agrees at 8 bases. Germline lookup yields CDR1 SEHNR and CDR2 FQNEAQ (reference sequence). The CDR3 covers 15 residues. V gave up 3 bases and J gave up 4 bases; unmatched junction bases: 7. The CDR3 region has the DNA TGTGCCAGCAGCTTCCTAGCGGGTAGAGGAGAGACCCAGTACTTC. Protein product: CASSFLAGRGETQYF.

The chain is built from TRBV18 and TRBJ2-5, with TRBD2 identical over 7 bases. Germline V lookup: CDR1 KGHSH, CDR2 LQKENI. The J segment lost 0 bases and the V segment lost 2 bases, leaving 3 bases of the junction unmatched. This CDR3 comprises 15 residues. CDR3 DNA: TGTGCCAGCTCACCAATAGCGGGCTACCAAGAGACCCAGTACTTC. As protein: CASSPIAGYQETQYF. Full variable domain (outside the CDR3, taken from reference TRBV18 and TRBJ2-5): NAGVMQNPRHLVRRRGQEARLRCSPMKGHSHVYWYRQLPEEGLKFMVYLQKENIIDESGMPKERFSAEFPKEGPSILRIQQVVRGDSAAYFCASSPIAGYQETQYFGPGTRLLVL.

The chain employs TRBV5-1 and TRBJ2-1; 7 bases line up with TRBD1. Germline V gene sequence: CDR1 SGHRS, CDR2 YFSETQ. V was pared by 0 bases and J by 8 bases, with 5 bases of the junction left unmatched. The CDR3 contains 14 residues. The CDR3 region is CASSLGQGSDEQFF. CDR3 bases: TGCGCCAGCAGCTTGGGACAGGGCAGCGATGAGCAGTTCTTC. Supplemented by reference TRBV5-1 and TRBJ2-1, the full variable domain reads KAGVTQTPRYLIKTRGQQVTLSCSPISGHRSVSWYQQTPGQGLQFLFEYFSETQRNKGNFPGRFSGRQFSNSRSEMNVSTLELGDSALYLCASSLGQGSDEQFFGPGTRLTVL.

The chain recombines TRBV5-1 with TRBJ1-4; D unclear. Per germline, CDR1 SGHRS and CDR2 YFSETQ. The length of the CDR3 is 13 residues. V was pared by 6 bases and J by 6 bases, with 12 bases between. The CDR3 coding sequence is TGCGCCAGCAAACGCGACATTTATGAAAAACTGTTTTTT. This codes for CASKRDIYEKLFF. The entire variable domain, with the rest obtained from reference TRBV5-1 and TRBJ1-4, is as follows: KAGVTQTPRYLIKTRGQQVTLSCSPISGHRSVSWYQQTPGQGLQFLFEYFSETQRNKGNFPGRFSGRQFSNSRSEMNVSTLELGDSALYLCASKRDIYEKLFFGSGTQLSVL.

This clone has just one count. CDR3 protein: CASATPGEGYGYTF. The CDR3 DNA follows: TGTGCAAGCGCCACCCCGGGGGAGGGCTATGGCTACACCTTC. The chain uses TRBV12-2 and TRBJ1-2. TRBV12-2 constitutes a pseudogene. The CDR3 is 14 residues long.

The V call is TRBV2, the J call TRBJ1-6; TRBD1 matches 7 bases. Looked up from germline, CDR1 is SNHLY and CDR2 is FYNNEI. V was clipped by 7 bases and J by 7 bases; unmatched bases: 7. This CDR3 is 14 amino acids long. The CDR3 region has the DNA TGTGCCAGCACCCGGGACAGTCCCAATTCACCCCTCCACTTT. This encodes CASTRDSPNSPLHF.

The chain carries TRBV6-5 and TRBJ1-5, with 10 bases aligning to TRBD1. Germline V CDR1 and CDR2: MNHEY, SVGAGI. The CDR3 length is 14 residues. Germline trimming cut 11 bases from V and 7 bases from J; bases unmatched to any gene: 11. The CDR3 DNA sequence: TGTGCCTCGTCTTCGGGACAGGGGCTCCAGCCCCAGCATTTT. Encoded protein: CASSSGQGLQPQHF.

This clone was found once. V and J are TRBV5-5 and TRBJ2-1, with TRBD2 matching over 8 bases. This CDR3 has 16 residues. With V trimmed by 4 bases and J by 8 bases, 14 bases remained unmatched. The V gene's germline CDR1 is SGHKS and CDR2 YYEKEE (reference sequence). CDR3 loop: CASSGERGGLRYEQFF. In DNA, the CDR3 is TGTGCCAGCAGCGGCGAACGGGGGGGCCTTAGGTATGAGCAGTTCTTC.

V is TRBV25-1 and J is TRBJ1-5; no clear D. The CDR3 consists of 13 residues. CDR1 MGHDK and CDR2 SYGVNS come from the germline V gene. The V end was cut by 4 bases, the J end by 4 bases, with 8 bases between. Here the CDR3 reads CASSGEGNQPQHF. The CDR3 region has the DNA TGTGCCAGCAGTGGCGAGGGAAATCAGCCCCAGCATTTT.

The chain recombines TRBV6-6 with TRBJ1-5; D possibly corresponds to TRBD1 (5 bases). The CDR3 loop spans 14 amino acids. Trimming took off 2 bases at V and 4 bases at J, with 9 bases between the two ends. The germline CDR1 and CDR2 sequences are MNHNY and SVGAGI (reference sequence). CDR3 sequence: CASSYPEGNQPQHF. The CDR3 nucleotides read TGTGCCAGCAGTTACCCGGAGGGGAATCAGCCCCAGCATTTT.

V is TRBV11-2 and J is TRBJ2-3; no firm D call. CDR1 is SGHAT, CDR2 FQNNGV, per germline. With 5 bases removed from V and 1 base from J, the gap between germline ends came to 7 bases. There are 13 residues in the CDR3. CDR3 DNA sequence: TGTGCCAGCAGCCCCCGGGGCACAGATACGCAGTATTTT. This encodes CASSPRGTDTQYF.

The rearrangement uses TRBV29-1 and TRBJ1-5; D uncertain. Germline values: CDR1 SQVTM, CDR2 ANQGSEA. Trimming removed 8 bases from V and 5 bases from J, with 25 bases in between. The CDR3 has 16 amino acids. CDR3 protein: CSTGERAALGYQPQHF. The CDR3 nucleotides are TGCAGCACCGGGGAGAGGGCAGCCCTAGGGTATCAGCCCCAGCATTTT.

The chain carries TRBV2 and TRBJ1-5, with D tentatively TRBD1 (5 bases). The length of the CDR3 is 13 residues. V was trimmed by 11 bases and J by 0 bases, leaving 11 bases between them. Germline V gene data show CDR1 as SNHLY and CDR2 as FYNNEI. CDR3 DNA: TGTGCCGGCGCGGGGGATAGCAATCAGCCCCAGCATTTT. Protein: CAGAGDSNQPQHF.

This rearrangement joins TRBV18 to TRBJ2-3; 8 bases match TRBD2. The CDR3 is made up of 16 amino acids. From germline, CDR1 is KGHSH and CDR2 LQKENI. The ends lost 3 bases at V and 2 bases at J; junction bases unmatched: 7. The CDR3 region is CASSPRLATLTDTQYF. The CDR3 DNA sequence: TGTGCCAGCTCACCTCGACTAGCGACGCTCACAGATACGCAGTATTTT.

This chain uses TRBV5-1 with TRBJ2-3, with TRBD2 matching over 9 bases. CDR3 length equals 13 residues. V was clipped by 10 bases and J by 3 bases; unmatched bases: 6. Germline CDR1 SGHRS, CDR2 YFSETQ. The CDR3 region is CAGASGITDTQYF. The CDR3 DNA reads TGCGCCGGCGCTAGCGGGATTACAGATACGCAGTATTTT.

Worth noting for this clone: A junction boundary mismatches the germline segment, possibly from a read error. This chain links TRBV7-9 with TRBJ1-2, with a tentative D call TRBD1 (6 bases). The CDR3 contains 12 residues. Germline CDR1 and CDR2: SEHNR and FQNEAQ (reference sequence). DNA for the CDR3: TGTGCCAGCAGCTTAGACCGGACAGCTGCTTTATTC. Translation: CASSLDRTAALF.

This clone was detected a few times. This sequence joins TRBV2 and TRBJ1-4; 8 positions match TRBD1. The V gene end was trimmed by 6 bases and the J gene end by 7 bases; junction bases not matched to a gene: 7. This CDR3 spans 14 amino acids. From germline, CDR1 is SNHLY and CDR2 FYNNEI. The DNA for the CDR3 is TGTGCCAGCAGCAGACAGGGGCGCGGTGAAAAACTGTTTTTT. Its protein product is CASSRQGRGEKLFF.

This chain links TRBV2 with TRBJ1-1; 7 bases match TRBD1. The CDR3 is 15 amino acids. Looked up from germline, CDR1 is SNHLY and CDR2 is FYNNEI. V was clipped by 5 bases and J by 4 bases; unmatched bases: 10. CDR3 in amino acids: CASSPIGAGGTEAFF. In DNA, the CDR3 is TGTGCCAGCAGTCCCATCGGGGCAGGGGGCACTGAAGCTTTCTTT. The complete variable domain, with remaining parts taken from reference TRBV2 and TRBJ1-1, reads EPEVTQTPSHQVTQMGQEVILRCVPISNHLYFYWYRQILGQKVEFLVSFYNNEISEKSEIFDDQFSVERPDGSNFTLKIRSTKLEDSAMYFCASSPIGAGGTEAFFGQGTRLTVV.

CDR3 protein: CASSLSSTDTQYF. CDR3 in DNA: TGTGCCAGCAGCTTGTCTAGCACAGATACGCAGTATTTT. The V and J genes are TRBV7-9 and TRBJ2-3; no definite D call. This CDR3 has 13 amino acids. V shed 3 bases and J shed 0 bases, with 4 bases lying between them. The germline CDR1 and CDR2 sequences are SEHNR and FQNEAQ (reference sequence).